These T cell receptor beta chains were read from a single sample in a study of shared clonotypes between healthy human individuals. Sequencing was performed with immunoSEQ multiplex PCR; in TCRdb, only in-frame clones are kept and a portion is missing. The sample contains some 1,900,000 clones, about 94% of which appear only once. Sequences were obtained from naive CD8+ T cells sorted from blood. These TCRs come from a man aged 18 to 30 in good health. The CDR3 runs from the conserved cysteine through the conserved F or W. The D gene is left open where the match is weak. The size entry is marked missing in some rows and otherwise reads once, few, many or a size class.

14	TRBV27	NA	TRBJ2-7	NA	CASSLTPASYEQYF	TGTGCCAGCAGTTTAACCCCGGCCTCCTACGAGCAGTACTTC
15	TRBV5-6	once	TRBJ1-5	NA	CASSLLGAGNQPQHF	TGTGCCAGCAGCTTGTTAGGGGCTGGGAATCAGCCCCAGCATTTT
13	TRBV4-1	NA	TRBJ2-3	NA	CASSQLGPDTQYF	TGCGCCAGCAGCCAATTGGGGCCAGATACGCAGTATTTT
14	TRBV30	NA	TRBJ1-2	NA	CAWSVPNTNYGYTF	TGTGCCTGGAGTGTTCCGAATACTAACTATGGCTACACCTTC
13	TRBV5-6	NA	TRBJ2-7	TRBD1	CASSLGDRAEQYF	TGTGCCAGCAGCTTGGGGGACAGGGCCGAACAGTACTTC
18	TRBV5-8	NA	TRBJ1-1	TRBD1	CASSLRTGANLENTEAFF	TGTGCCAGCAGCTTGAGGACAGGGGCGAATTTAGAGAACACTGAAGCTTTCTTT
16	TRBV7-9	NA	TRBJ1-1	NA	CASSLANTGLNTEAFF	TGTGCCAGCAGCTTAGCCAACACAGGGTTGAACACTGAAGCTTTCTTT
15	TRBV5-4	NA	TRBJ1-3	NA	CASSQKTGSGNTIYF	TGTGCCAGCAGCCAAAAGACAGGATCTGGAAACACCATATATTTT
15	TRBV19	NA	TRBJ1-5	NA	CASIKSVGSNQPQHF	TGTGCCAGTATTAAGTCAGTAGGAAGCAATCAGCCCCAGCATTTT
14	TRBV5-1	NA	TRBJ1-2	TRBD1	CASSHQGGGYGYTF	TGCGCCAGCAGCCACCAGGGGGGCGGCTATGGCTACACCTTC
11	TRBV29-1	NA	TRBJ1-2	TRBD1	CSAGTGDGYTF	TGCAGCGCGGGTACAGGGGATGGCTACACCTTC
17	TRBV13	NA	TRBJ1-1	NA	CASSPEGEMRGYTEAFF	TGTGCCAGCAGCCCCGAGGGGGAGATGAGGGGATACACTGAAGCTTTCTTT
14	TRBV30	NA	TRBJ2-3	NA	CAWAPSQRSDTQYF	TGTGCCTGGGCCCCGTCGCAGCGATCAGATACGCAGTATTTT
15	TRBV7-9	NA	TRBJ1-2	NA	CASSFGTPGNYGYTF	TGTGCCAGCAGCTTCGGGACTCCAGGGAACTATGGCTACACCTTC
13	TRBV30	NA	TRBJ1-1	NA	CVWSVGGNTEAFF	TGTGTCTGGAGTGTCGGCGGGAACACTGAAGCTTTCTTT
15	TRBV12-5	once	TRBJ1-1	TRBD1	CASGLVQGAYTEAFF	TGTGCTAGTGGTTTGGTGCAGGGGGCCTACACTGAAGCTTTCTTT
13	TRBV7-9	NA	TRBJ2-7	NA	CASSLVGRYEQYF	TGTGCCAGCAGCTTAGTAGGGCGTTACGAGCAGTACTTC
16	TRBV7-8	NA	TRBJ2-5	NA	CASSLSRWEYEETQYF	TGTGCCAGCAGCTTGTCTAGGTGGGAGTATGAAGAGACCCAGTACTTC
13	TRBV5-1	NA	TRBJ2-7	NA	CASSLQADYEQYF	TGCGCCAGCAGCTTGCAGGCAGACTACGAGCAGTACTTC
15	TRBV7-2	NA	TRBJ1-2	NA	CASSLMRSSVYGYTF	TGTGCCAGCAGCTTAATGAGGTCATCCGTGTATGGCTACACCTTC
13	TRBV15	NA	TRBJ1-2	NA	CASKVSGALDYTF	TGTGCCAGCAAAGTTTCGGGGGCACTTGACTACACCTTC
15	TRBV9	NA	TRBJ1-4	TRBD1	CASSVAGTAYEKLFF	TGTGCCAGCAGCGTAGCGGGGACAGCCTACGAAAAACTGTTTTTT
17	TRBV2	NA	TRBJ2-5	TRBD1	CASSEVADRVGEETQYF	TGTGCCAGCAGTGAAGTGGCCGACAGGGTAGGGGAAGAGACCCAGTACTTC
16	TRBV5-1	few	TRBJ2-7	NA	CASSLIGGSVSYEQYF	TGCGCCAGCAGCTTGATCGGAGGGAGTGTCTCCTACGAGCAGTACTTC
17	TRBV9	NA	TRBJ2-3	NA	CASSVASRGPLTDTQYF	TGTGCCAGCAGCGTAGCTTCGCGGGGGCCTCTCACAGATACGCAGTATTTT
13	TRBV27	NA	TRBJ2-7	NA	CASSLTTFGEQYF	TGTGCCAGCAGTTTGACTACATTTGGAGAGCAGTACTTC
13	TRBV2	once	TRBJ2-7	NA	CASSEATAHEQYF	TGTGCCAGCAGTGAAGCGACAGCCCACGAGCAGTACTTC
15	TRBV25-1	NA	TRBJ1-5	NA	CASSESPHSNQPQHF	TGTGCCAGCAGTGAATCCCCACATAGCAATCAGCCCCAGCATTTT
16	TRBV6-5	NA	TRBJ2-2	TRBD2	CASSYFGGGSTGELFF	TGTGCCAGCAGTTACTTCGGCGGGGGGAGTACCGGGGAGCTGTTTTTT
13	TRBV6-6	NA	TRBJ2-5	NA	CASSLTRQETQYF	TGTGCCAGCAGCTTGACTAGACAAGAGACCCAGTACTTC
17	TRBV9	NA	TRBJ1-2	NA	CASSVPKGKDANYGYTF	TGTGCCAGCAGCGTACCTAAGGGCAAGGACGCTAACTATGGCTACACCTTC
17	TRBV13	once	TRBJ2-5	TRBD2	CASSLGTSGRATETQYF	TGTGCCAGCAGCTTGGGGACTAGCGGGAGGGCCACGGAGACCCAGTACTTC
16	TRBV5-1	NA	TRBJ2-7	NA	CASSALGGGPSYEQYF	TGCGCCAGCAGCGCCCTAGGGGGAGGCCCCTCCTACGAGCAGTACTTC
11	TRBV4-1	NA	TRBJ2-3	NA	CASSQGGAQYF	TGCGCCAGCAGCCAAGGGGGGGCCCAGTATTTT
14	TRBV27	NA	TRBJ1-1	NA	CASRLRGGITEAFF	TGTGCCAGCAGGTTAAGAGGGGGTATCACTGAAGCTTTCTTT
15	TRBV7-9	NA	TRBJ2-7	NA	CASSLVGPRLYEQYF	TGTGCCAGCAGCTTAGTGGGACCCCGACTCTACGAGCAGTACTTC
13	TRBV29-1	NA	TRBJ2-5	NA	CSVDGPRQETQYF	TGCAGCGTCGACGGACCGAGGCAAGAGACCCAGTACTTC
14	TRBV27	NA	TRBJ2-7	TRBD2	CASSAAGGPVEQYF	TGTGCCAGCAGTGCAGCGGGAGGGCCTGTCGAGCAGTACTTC
16	TRBV7-2	NA	TRBJ2-4	TRBD2	CASRDPAGGPGNIQYF	TGTGCCAGCAGGGACCCAGCGGGAGGGCCAGGAAACATTCAGTACTTC
17	TRBV10-3	NA	TRBJ2-2	NA	CAISESAGPGNTGELFF	TGTGCCATCAGTGAGTCGGCAGGGCCGGGGAACACCGGGGAGCTGTTTTTT
13	TRBV2	NA	TRBJ2-2	NA	CASRRVSTGELFF	TGTGCCAGCAGAAGGGTGTCCACCGGGGAGCTGTTTTTT
15	TRBV4-1	NA	TRBJ2-7	TRBD1	CASSQRDSKDYEQYF	TGCGCCAGCAGCCAAAGGGACAGCAAGGACTACGAGCAGTACTTC
15	TRBV19	NA	TRBJ2-1	TRBD2	CASSAIAGSYNEQFF	TGTGCCAGTAGCGCTATAGCGGGTTCCTACAATGAGCAGTTCTTC